Each of the 7 T cell receptor beta chains below was sequenced from the same sample in a study of identical twins. TCRdb fed the 5' RACE reads into MiXCR, producing one record per CDR3 protein. The data show a few hundred thousand distinct CDR3 sequences, approximately 8.7% seen once. Sequencing was done on a sample of naive T cells sorted from blood. These receptors all stem from a woman aged 50 to 65 in good health.

In this sample, this clonotype turned up a few times. J is TRBJ2-1 and V is TRBV7-2; D is unresolved. V lost 3 bases and J lost 0, with 9 bases in between. In germline, CDR1 is SGHTA, CDR2 FQGNSA. The CDR3 length is 15 residues. The CDR3 region has the DNA TGTGCCAGCAGCTTTGGATCCCCCTCCTACAATGAGCAGTTCTTC. Amino acid sequence: CASSFGSPSYNEQFF.

The table lists this clonotype with many counts. The V and J genes are TRBV4-1 and TRBJ2-3; the D is unclear. Germline V gives CDR1 MGHRA, CDR2 YSYEKL. This CDR3 spans 12 amino acids. Trimming left V 2 bases short and J 2 bases short, with 2 bases between. The CDR3 DNA sequence: TGCGCCAGCAGCCAACCCACAGATACGCAGTATTTT. It yields the protein CASSQPTDTQYF.

This clonotype was seen a few times. The gene calls are TRBV5-1 and TRBJ2-7; D is possibly TRBD1 (5 bases). This CDR3 is 14 amino acids long. V was cut by 0 bases and J by 3 bases, with 10 bases left in between. From germline, CDR1 is SGHRS and CDR2 YFSETQ. For the CDR3, the DNA is TGCGCCAGCAGCTTGGTCAGGGTAGGCTACGAGCAGTACTTC. This encodes CASSLVRVGYEQYF.

This clonotype was counted a few times. CDR3 nucleotide sequence: TGTGCCAGCAGTGTATTCTCCGAGCAGTACTTC. Translated: CASSVFSEQYF. The rearrangement links TRBV2 to TRBJ2-7, with no clear D. V lost 4 bases to trimming and J lost 6 bases, with 7 bases between them. CDR1 SNHLY and CDR2 FYNNEI come from the germline V gene. The CDR3 sequence is 11 residues long.

This sequence joins TRBV10-1 and TRBJ2-2; D uncertain. Trimming pared 2 bases from V and 0 bases from J, leaving 4 bases between. This CDR3 comprises 14 residues. The germline CDR1 and CDR2 sequences are WNHNN and SYGVQD (reference sequence). The CDR3 DNA reads as TGCGCCAGCAGTGAGACGACGAACACCGGGGAGCTGTTTTTT. Residues: CASSETTNTGELFF.

This clonotype was picked up a small number of times. This chain connects TRBV30 to TRBJ1-1, with D possibly being TRBD1 (5 bases). Trimming removed 2 bases at V and 5 bases at J, with 15 bases between. The germline V gene has CDR1 GTSNPN and CDR2 SVGIG (reference sequence). This CDR3 spans 14 amino acids. The CDR3 protein is CAWSLPRGWTEAFF. The CDR3 bases are TGTGCCTGGAGTCTCCCCCGGGGGTGGACTGAAGCTTTCTTT.

The table lists this clonotype with a few counts. The rearrangement links TRBV10-3 to TRBJ2-1; possible D gene TRBD2, 6 bases. There are 12 residues in the CDR3. V lost 10 bases and J 10 bases, leaving 17 bases between the germline ends. Germline CDR1 and CDR2: ENHRY and SYGVKD. CDR3 in amino acids: CATRDPRGEQFF. The CDR3 nucleotides are TGTGCCACCAGGGACCCGCGGGGAGAGCAGTTCTTC.